These T cell receptor beta chains were read from a single sample in a study of beta chain features in type 1 diabetes. The table came from immunoSEQ multiplex PCR; TCRdb's copy has only in-frame clones and leaves some out. The table includes approximately 160,000 clones, over 9% detected once. The specimen was central memory CD4+ T cells from blood. The receptors here all came from a young man with type 1 diabetes. The CDR3 runs from the conserved cysteine through the conserved F or W. D genes are given only for firm matches. Size is stated for part of the rows, as once, few or many counts, or as a class when the clone is expanded.

j_call	clone_size	v_call	d_call	cdr3_nt	cdr3_aa
TRBJ2-7	NA	TRBV28	NA	TGTGCCAGCAGTTTCTCGGACAGTAGGGGCCCCGAGCAGTACTTC	CASSFSDSRGPEQYF
TRBJ1-1	NA	TRBV6-5	NA	TGTGCCAGCAGTTACGGCAGGCCTCCCTTGAAGACTGAAGCTTTCTTT	CASSYGRPPLKTEAFF
TRBJ2-1	few	TRBV19	NA	TGTGCCAGTAGTATAGGAGTAAACTCCTACAATGAGCAGTTCTTC	CASSIGVNSYNEQFF
TRBJ2-7	few	TRBV29-1	TRBD1	TGCAGCGTTGTGTATCAGGGGGCATCCTACGAGCAGTACTTC	CSVVYQGASYEQYF
TRBJ2-1	NA	TRBV28	NA	TGTGCCAGCAGTACCCAGCGAGAGTACCTAGGGGTTGTGAGGAATGAGCAGTTCTTC	CASSTQREYLGVVRNEQFF
TRBJ1-4	NA	TRBV19	TRBD1	TGTGCCAGTAGTATATCGATTGGACAGGGAAAAGAAAAACTGTTTTTT	CASSISIGQGKEKLFF
TRBJ2-7	NA	TRBV28	TRBD2	TGTGCCAGCGCCCTAGCGGGCCTCTCCTACGAGCAGTACTTC	CASALAGLSYEQYF
TRBJ2-6	few	TRBV5-6	TRBD2	TGTGCCAGCAGCCCTCCGGATAGCGGGAGGAGTGGGGCCAACGTCCTGACTTTC	CASSPPDSGRSGANVLTF
TRBJ1-1	NA	TRBV5-4	NA	TGTGCCAGCAGCTTGGTTGACAGTATGAACACTGAAGCTTTCTTT	CASSLVDSMNTEAFF
TRBJ1-2	NA	TRBV30	TRBD1	TGTGCCTGGAGTGCCTCCGGGACAGGGAGGTTTTATGGTGGCTACACCTTC	CAWSASGTGRFYGGYTF
TRBJ2-2	few	TRBV9	TRBD2	TGTGCCAGCAGGGGAGGGAGCGGGACGTCCAACACCGGGGAGCTGTTTTTT	CASRGGSGTSNTGELFF
TRBJ1-5	few	TRBV7-9	NA	TGTGCCAGCAGCAGGACAGATAGCAATCAGCCCCAGCATTTT	CASSRTDSNQPQHF
TRBJ2-2	few	TRBV7-2	NA	TGTGCCAGCAGCTTAGAGGGGCACACCGGGGAGCTGTTTTTT	CASSLEGHTGELFF
TRBJ1-5	NA	TRBV18	NA	TGTGCCAGCTCAGGGCAGGTGAATCAGCCCCAGCATTTT	CASSGQVNQPQHF
TRBJ2-3	few	TRBV7-9	NA	TGTGCCAGCAGTTTAACTACTAGCACAGATACGCAGTATTTT	CASSLTTSTDTQYF
TRBJ2-3	few	TRBV28	NA	TGTGCCAGCAGTTTACAAGGGGCAGATACGCAGTATTTT	CASSLQGADTQYF
TRBJ1-3	NA	TRBV28	NA	TGTGCCAGCAGTTCCCACAGGTCTGGAAACACCATATATTTT	CASSSHRSGNTIYF
TRBJ1-2	few	TRBV5-1	NA	TGCGCCAGCAGCTTGGCGACAGACTCCCGATCCCTCTATGGCTACACCTTC	CASSLATDSRSLYGYTF
TRBJ1-2	few	TRBV7-8	NA	TGTGCCAGCAGCCCGGCAGGCTATGGCTACACCTTC	CASSPAGYGYTF
TRBJ2-7	NA	TRBV27	TRBD1	TGTGCCAGCAGTTTATCGAGACAGGGCACCATTGACGAGCAGTACTTC	CASSLSRQGTIDEQYF
TRBJ2-3	NA	TRBV29-1	NA	TGCAGCCATCAAGGAGGGGCTAAGGGCGGCACAGATACGCAGTATTTT	CSHQGGAKGGTDTQYF
TRBJ1-1	NA	TRBV28	TRBD1	TGTGCCAGCAGTGAATACAGGGGGCCCACTGAAGCTTTCTTT	CASSEYRGPTEAFF
TRBJ2-3	NA	TRBV5-4	NA	TGTGCCAGCAGCTTCCCGGGAGATAGAGCAGATACGCAGTATTTT	CASSFPGDRADTQYF
TRBJ2-7	NA	TRBV6-5	TRBD2	TGTGCCAGCAGTTATGGGACTAGAGGGTACGAGCAGTACTTC	CASSYGTRGYEQYF
TRBJ2-7	NA	TRBV18	NA	TGTGCCAGCTCACCAACGGCTACAGGGAGCTCCTACGAGCAGTACTTC	CASSPTATGSSYEQYF
TRBJ1-1	NA	TRBV27	NA	TGTGCCAGCAGTTTATTGGGGGGGTTAGCTTTCTTT	CASSLLGGLAFF
TRBJ1-5	NA	TRBV7-8	TRBD1	TGTGCCAGCAGCTTAGATCTGGGACAGGGCCGTCAGCCCCAGCATTTT	CASSLDLGQGRQPQHF
TRBJ2-1	few	TRBV7-2	NA	TGTGCCAGCAGCCCCCCGAGCTCCTACAATGAGCAGTTCTTC	CASSPPSSYNEQFF
TRBJ2-3	once	TRBV25-1	TRBD2	TGTGCCAGCAGTGAACTCGGGGGGTCCGAAGATACGCAGTATTTT	CASSELGGSEDTQYF